A selection of T cell receptor beta chains follows, all from one sample in a study of spatial heterogeneity in lung cancer. TCRdb analysed the 5' RACE reads with MiXCR anew, one entry per CDR3 protein. The repertoire has 25,000 or so distinct CDR3 sequences, approximately 4.7% of them found once; the top ten carry more than 4.5%. Sequenced material: PBMCs, taken at surgery. The receptors here all came from a male donor with early-stage non-small cell lung cancer. Both conserved end residues are part of each CDR3. The D gene is left open where the match is weak. Not all rows give a size; the values are once, few, many and, for expanded clones, a class.

>TRBD2|many|TRBV6-2/TRBV6-3|TRBJ2-3
CASSYDSKREVVDTQYF
TGTGCCAGCAGTTACGATTCGAAGCGGGAGGTGGTAGATACGCAGTATTTT
>TRBD1|many|TRBV6-6|TRBJ2-3
CASSAPGQGTDTQYF
TGTGCCAGCAGTGCTCCGGGACAGGGCACAGATACGCAGTATTTT
>NA|many|TRBV6-6|TRBJ2-3
CASSYPPRGGSTDTQYF
TGTGCCAGCAGTTACCCCCCGAGGGGGGGGAGCACAGATACGCAGTATTTT
>TRBD2|many|TRBV7-9|TRBJ2-7
CASSLGTSPLEQYF
TGTGCCAGCAGCTTAGGGACTAGCCCTTTGGAGCAGTACTTC
>TRBD1|many|TRBV6-5|TRBJ1-2
CASSGQGRSGYTF
TGTGCCAGCAGTGGACAGGGGAGGTCTGGCTACACCTTC
>TRBD2|many|TRBV5-4|TRBJ2-5
CASSGAGAQETQYF
TGTGCCAGCAGCGGAGCGGGGGCTCAAGAGACCCAGTACTTC
>NA|many|TRBV29-1|TRBJ1-2
CSVVRVGAGVSPYGYTF
TGCAGCGTCGTCCGGGTCGGTGCAGGGGTGTCCCCCTATGGCTACACCTTC
>NA|many|TRBV12-3/TRBV12-4|TRBJ2-1
CASSSRVDEQFF
TGTGCCAGCAGTTCCAGGGTAGACGAGCAGTTCTTC
>NA|many|TRBV5-1|TRBJ1-1
CASSTGNTEAFF
TGCGCCAGCAGCACAGGGAACACTGAAGCTTTCTTT
>TRBD1|many|TRBV2|TRBJ1-4
CASSQRGQYNEKLFF
TGTGCCAGCAGCCAAAGGGGACAGTATAATGAAAAACTGTTTTTT
>NA|many|TRBV28|TRBJ2-1
CASSLGPKYEQFF
TGTGCCAGCAGTTTAGGGCCCAAATATGAGCAGTTCTTC
>NA|many|TRBV6-5|TRBJ1-2
CASWGLGLNYGYTF
TGTGCCTCTTGGGGGCTAGGGTTAAACTATGGCTACACCTTC
>TRBD2|many|TRBV19|TRBJ2-1
CASTFGSGRGGEQFF
TGTGCCAGTACCTTCGGAAGCGGGAGGGGGGGTGAGCAGTTCTTC
>TRBD2|many|TRBV6-2/TRBV6-3|TRBJ2-3
CASSRGAGVGNTDTQYF
TGTGCCAGCAGCCGCGGGGCGGGAGTGGGGAACACAGATACGCAGTATTTT
>NA|many|TRBV6-6|TRBJ2-3
CASKQGREKQYF
TGTGCCAGCAAACAGGGGAGGGAGAAGCAGTATTTT
>NA|many|TRBV28|TRBJ1-3
CASSSQGVGNTIYF
TGTGCCAGCAGTTCCCAGGGAGTTGGAAACACCATATATTTT
>NA|many|TRBV12-3/TRBV12-4|TRBJ2-6
CASTTGSSGANVLTF
TGTGCCAGCACGACGGGGAGCTCTGGGGCCAACGTCCTGACTTTC
>TRBD1|many|TRBV5-1|TRBJ2-4
CASSPNIDRGAKNIQYF
TGCGCCAGCAGCCCAAACATCGACAGGGGTGCCAAAAACATTCAGTACTTC
>NA|NA|TRBV11-2|TRBJ2-3
CASSFRGTDTQYF
TGTGCCAGCAGCTTCAGGGGTACAGATACGCAGTATTTT
>NA|many|TRBV20-1|TRBJ1-2
CSARDNAVSGGYTF
TGCAGTGCTAGAGATAATGCGGTATCCGGGGGCTACACCTTC
>TRBD1|many|TRBV20-1|TRBJ1-1
CSAPGQGTQRTEAFF
TGCAGTGCTCCAGGACAGGGGACGCAGAGGACTGAAGCTTTCTTT
>TRBD1|many|TRBV5-1|TRBJ2-5
CASSLHRGRETQYF
TGCGCCAGCAGCTTACACAGGGGGCGAGAGACCCAGTACTTC
>NA|many|TRBV3-1|TRBJ1-5
CASGGDSNQPQHF
TGTGCCAGCGGCGGGGATAGCAATCAGCCCCAGCATTTT
>TRBD2|NA|TRBV6-1|TRBJ2-7
CASSEGSGGKNEQYF
TGTGCCAGCAGTGAAGGTAGCGGGGGGAAAAACGAGCAGTACTTC
>NA|many|TRBV29-1|TRBJ1-4
CSVEDLGLANEKLFF
TGCAGCGTTGAAGATCTGGGGTTGGCTAATGAAAAACTGTTTTTT
>NA|many|TRBV24-1|TRBJ2-4
CATSAENIQYF
TGTGCCACCAGTGCTGAAAACATTCAGTACTTC
>TRBD1|many|TRBV12-3/TRBV12-4|TRBJ1-5
CASRGTVNQPQHF
TGTGCCAGCAGGGGGACAGTTAATCAGCCCCAGCATTTT
>NA|many|TRBV11-3|TRBJ1-1
CASSLGGRSTEAFF
TGTGCCAGCAGCTTAGGGGGGAGGAGTACTGAAGCTTTCTTT
>TRBD1|many|TRBV20-1|TRBJ1-2
CSARESGQGRNHYGYTF
TGCAGTGCTAGAGAATCAGGACAGGGGCGGAACCACTATGGCTACACCTTC
>TRBD2|many|TRBV3-1|TRBJ2-7
CASSQRLAGLGEQYF
TGTGCCAGCAGCCAAAGGCTAGCGGGATTAGGCGAGCAGTACTTC
>NA|many|TRBV18|TRBJ1-2
CASSPTTGRVEGYTF
TGTGCCAGCTCACCTACGACGGGGCGTGTTGAAGGCTACACCTTC
>NA|many|TRBV5-1|TRBJ2-3
CASSLVGASADTQYF
TGCGCCAGCAGCTTGGTTGGGGCTAGCGCAGATACGCAGTATTTT
>TRBD2|many|TRBV5-6|TRBJ2-3
CASSSPSGRSFRGTDTQYF
TGTGCCAGCAGCTCCCCTAGCGGGAGGAGCTTTCGAGGCACAGATACGCAGTATTTT
>NA|many|TRBV5-1|TRBJ1-6
CASRLAGGNNSPLHF
TGCGCCAGCAGGTTGGCCGGCGGGAATAATTCACCCCTCCACTTT
>TRBD1|many|TRBV5-6|TRBJ1-5
CASSPTGNSNQPQHF
TGTGCCAGCAGTCCGACAGGGAATAGCAATCAGCCCCAGCATTTT
>NA|many|TRBV4-1|TRBJ1-6
CASSQVSGSGNSPLHF
TGCGCCAGCAGCCAAGTGTCCGGGAGTGGAAATTCACCCCTCCACTTT
>TRBD2|medium-sized|TRBV28|TRBJ2-7
CASSQNAGLAKYEQYF
TGTGCCAGCAGCCAAAACGCGGGACTAGCGAAGTACGAGCAGTACTTC